This passage covers 10 T cell receptor beta chains from one sample sequenced in a study of T cells in localized non-small cell lung cancer. Measured with immunoSEQ multiplex PCR; TCRdb has only the in-frame clones, and not every one. The sample carries about 76,000 clones, around 84% recorded once. Specimen: peripheral blood, collected before any cancer treatment. The receptors shown here come from a female donor aged 60 or older with stage I lung adenocarcinoma.

This chain uses TRBV25-1 with TRBJ1-5; D is ambiguous. V was trimmed by 1 base and J by 3 bases, leaving 7 bases between them. This CDR3 has 14 amino acids. The germline V gene encodes CDR1 MGHDK and CDR2 SYGVNS. CDR3 DNA sequence: TGTGCCAGCAGTGAATGGGCAGTCAATCAGCCCCAGCATTTT. Protein: CASSEWAVNQPQHF.

The CDR3 loop is CASSASSGRASEQYF. Written as DNA, the CDR3 is TGTGCCAGCAGCGCCTCTAGCGGGAGGGCGAGCGAGCAGTACTTC. V usage is TRBV9 and J usage is TRBJ2-7, with TRBD2 matching 12 bases. The CDR3 totals 15 residues. Trimming cost V 3 bases and J 6 bases; bases outside gene matches: 7. CDR1 and CDR2 (germline): SGDLS, YYNGEE.

The chain recombines TRBV28 with TRBJ1-6; 11 bases match TRBD1. The germline CDR1 and CDR2 sequences are MDHEN and SYDVKM. There are 16 residues in the CDR3. V lost 8 bases, J lost 18 bases, and 21 bases stayed unmatched. CDR3 sequence (DNA): TGTGCCAGCGGATTAAGGCCGGGACAGGGGGACCCTCAGACCCACTTT. This gives the protein CASGLRPGQGDPQTHF.

The table lists this clone with a few counts. The sample has other DNA sequences that encode this CDR3 too. The genes are TRBV5-1 and TRBJ1-1; maybe TRBD1 (5 bases). CDR1 SGHRS and CDR2 YFSETQ come from the germline V gene. Trimming cost V 1 base and J 4 bases, with 8 bases left between them. The CDR3 is 13 residues long. CDR3 loop: CASSLRGGTEAFF. For the CDR3, the DNA is TGCGCCAGCAGCTTGAGGGGTGGCACTGAAGCTTTCTTT.

This chain connects TRBV4-1 to TRBJ1-2, with TRBD1 matching 7 bases. The CDR3 has 14 residues. Germline CDR1 and CDR2: MGHRA and YSYEKL. V was clipped by 4 bases and J by 2 bases; unmatched bases: 4. CDR3 bases: TGCGCCAGCAGCCCGGGACAGTTCAACTATGGCTACACCTTC. Its protein is CASSPGQFNYGYTF.

This clone was seen more than once but under ten times. The chain employs TRBV19 and TRBJ2-3; tentative D call: TRBD1 (6 bases). The CDR3 runs 16 residues. Germline V gene lookup returns CDR1 LNHDA and CDR2 SQIVND (reference sequence). V was shortened by 6 bases and J by 1 base, with 17 bases between the two germline ends. CDR3 nucleotide sequence: TGTGCCAGTAGCCCGCAGGGTAAGGGGGGCACAGATACGCAGTATTTT. It yields the protein CASSPQGKGGTDTQYF.

The chain employs TRBV5-1 and TRBJ2-7; D uncertain. Trimming took off 1 base at V and 0 bases at J, with 8 bases between the two ends. This CDR3 has 14 amino acids. Germline V gives CDR1 SGHRS, CDR2 YFSETQ. The CDR3 loop reads CASSLLQFSYEQYF. CDR3 in DNA: TGCGCCAGCAGCTTGCTTCAGTTCTCCTACGAGCAGTACTTC.

This chain links TRBV19 with TRBJ2-7, with TRBD1 identical over 10 bases. With V trimmed by 5 bases and J by 6 bases, 7 bases remained unmatched. The CDR3 is made up of 14 amino acids. Germline V lookup: CDR1 LNHDA, CDR2 SQIVND (reference sequence). This CDR3 reads CASSPDWDRGEQYF. CDR3 DNA: TGTGCCAGTAGTCCTGACTGGGACAGGGGCGAGCAGTACTTC.

This clone was observed once. The rearrangement uses TRBV10-3 and TRBJ2-7; possible D gene TRBD2, 6 bases. Germline lookup yields CDR1 ENHRY and CDR2 SYGVKD. V gave up 10 bases and J gave up 2 bases, with 15 bases separating them. The CDR3 sequence is 13 residues long. The CDR3 is CATDIGGAYEQYF. As DNA, the CDR3 is TGTGCCACCGACATCGGAGGGGCCTACGAGCAGTACTTC.

This sequence joins TRBV5-4 and TRBJ2-3; the D gene is possibly TRBD2 (7 bases). Germline lookup yields CDR1 SGHNT and CDR2 YYREEE (reference sequence). The length of the CDR3 is 12 residues. The germline V and J ends were trimmed by 5 bases and 6 bases, with 10 bases remaining between them. DNA for the CDR3: TGTGCCAGCAGGGGAGGGGGGGATACGCAGTATTTT. Translation: CASRGGGDTQYF.